This T cell receptor beta chain was sequenced during a study of control samples from healthy donors and cancer patients. The data were produced by immunoSEQ multiplex PCR, yet TCRdb's version contains in-frame clones alone and is incomplete. The table records about 94,000 clones, about 88% of them present only once. From germline, CDR1 is SGHAT and CDR2 FQNNGV. The CDR3 totals 15 residues. V trimming: 6 bases; J trimming: 5 bases; junction bases outside the gene matches: 8. Material: blood. The rearrangement joins TRBV11-2 to TRBJ2-1; 9 bases agree with TRBD2. The source of this sequence is a woman between 50 and 59 years old in good health. The CDR3 loop reads CASRLAGQGHNEQFF. The CDR3 coding sequence is TGTGCCAGCAGACTAGCGGGCCAAGGACACAATGAGCAGTTCTTC.